This passage covers 9 T cell receptor beta chains from one sample sequenced in a study of T cell responses to AZD1222 COVID-19 vaccine. This table comes from immunoSEQ multiplex PCR, and its TCRdb copy is limited to in-frame clones, with some not included. The sample yields 100,000 or so clones, around nine tenths seen once. The sequenced sample was peripheral blood, obtained on day 0 of AZD1222 vaccination. Receptors originate from an adult in good health.

This clone was detected a few times. This rearrangement joins TRBV11-2 to TRBJ1-6; maybe TRBD1 (5 bases). The CDR3 consists of 14 residues. V lost 1 base to trimming and J lost 13 bases, with 14 bases between them. Germline CDR1 reads SGHAT; CDR2 reads FQNNGV. The CDR3 sequence is CASSLAGTPFPLHF. As DNA, the CDR3 is TGTGCCAGCAGCTTAGCAGGGACCCCATTCCCCCTCCACTTT.

The V gene is TRBV19, the J gene TRBJ1-2; a weak D match, TRBD1 (5 bases). The CDR3 totals 16 residues. Trimming left V 0 bases short and J 1 base short, with 12 bases between. The V gene's germline CDR1 is LNHDA and CDR2 SQIVND (reference sequence). The CDR3 sequence is CASSIDLSDSNYGYTF. The CDR3 region has the DNA TGTGCCAGTAGTATAGATCTATCCGACAGTAACTATGGCTACACCTTC.

The gene calls are TRBV6-2 or TRBV6-3 and TRBJ1-2; maybe TRBD1 (6 bases). Trimming pared 0 bases from V and 8 bases from J, leaving 13 bases between. CDR3 length: 14 amino acids. Germline CDR1 MNHEY, CDR2 SVGEGT. The CDR3 protein is CASSYSRGRWGYTF. The DNA of the CDR3 is TGTGCCAGCAGTTACTCTCGGGGGCGATGGGGCTACACCTTC.

Comment on this clone: Distinct nucleotide sequences in the sample also encode this CDR3. The chain employs TRBV7-9 and TRBJ1-1, with D unresolved. V was pared by 1 base and J by 1 base, with 4 bases between. From germline, CDR1 is SEHNR and CDR2 FQNEAQ (reference sequence). CDR3 length: 13 amino acids. This CDR3 is CASSLEGNTEAFF. In DNA form, the CDR3 reads TGTGCCAGCAGCTTAGAAGGGAACACTGAAGCTTTCTTT.

The V gene is TRBV5-4, the J gene TRBJ1-3, with D maybe TRBD1 (6 bases). V lost 5 bases and J lost 2, with 20 bases in between. CDR1 is SGHNT and CDR2 is YYREEE in the germline V gene (reference sequence). The CDR3 loop spans 17 amino acids. CDR3 in amino acids: CASSSSAGVLAGNTIYF. CDR3 nucleotide sequence: TGTGCCAGCAGTTCCTCTGCAGGGGTTTTGGCTGGAAACACCATATATTTT.

This clone was detected only a few times. The chain combines TRBV3-1 (or the pseudogene TRBV3-2) with TRBJ1-5, with D perhaps TRBD1 (5 bases). Trimming left V 1 base short and J 2 bases short, with 12 bases between. The CDR3 runs 16 residues. Germline loops: CDR1 LGHDT, CDR2 YNNKEL (reference sequence). CDR3 nucleotides: TGTGCCAGCAGCCAAGCGGTGGGGCTAGGCAATCAGCCCCAGCATTTT. Encoded protein: CASSQAVGLGNQPQHF.

The gene calls are TRBV4-2 and TRBJ1-3, with D possibly being TRBD1 (5 bases). This CDR3 is 17 amino acids long. V was cut by 0 bases and J by 0 bases, with 12 bases left in between. Germline assignment: CDR1 LGHNA and CDR2 YNFKEQ. CDR3 sequence reads: CASSQEMGQGSGNTIYF. CDR3 sequence (DNA): TGTGCCAGCAGCCAAGAGATGGGGCAGGGCTCTGGAAACACCATATATTTT.

The chain links TRBV6-5 to TRBJ1-5; the D gene is possibly TRBD1 (5 bases). Deletions cut 8 bases from V and 1 base from J, with 9 bases between. The CDR3 contains 13 residues. Germline-derived CDR1 and CDR2 are MNHEY and SVGAGI. The CDR3 here is CASGAQSNQPQHF. The CDR3, as DNA: TGTGCCAGCGGGGCCCAAAGCAATCAGCCCCAGCATTTT.

CDR3 sequence reads: CASRQGTNSPLHF. The DNA for the CDR3 is TGTGCCAGCCGACAGGGTACGAATTCACCCCTCCACTTT. The genes are TRBV10-3 and TRBJ1-6; 7 nucleotides agree with TRBD1. V lost 10 bases, J lost 7 bases, and 7 bases stayed unmatched. Germline V gene lookup returns CDR1 ENHRY and CDR2 SYGVKD. This CDR3 spans 13 amino acids.